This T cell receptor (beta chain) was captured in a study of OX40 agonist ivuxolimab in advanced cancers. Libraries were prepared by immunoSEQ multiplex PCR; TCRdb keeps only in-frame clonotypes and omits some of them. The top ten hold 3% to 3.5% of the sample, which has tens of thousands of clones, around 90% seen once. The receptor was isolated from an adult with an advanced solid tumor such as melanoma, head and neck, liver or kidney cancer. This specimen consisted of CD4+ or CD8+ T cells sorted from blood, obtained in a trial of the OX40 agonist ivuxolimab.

As DNA, the CDR3 is TGTGCCAGCCCCGGGGGACTGAACACTGAAGCTTTCTTT. Protein: CASPGGLNTEAFF. This sequence joins TRBV6-5 and TRBJ1-1; possibly TRBD1 for D (5 bases). The germline V gene encodes CDR1 MNHEY and CDR2 SVGAGI. There are 13 residues in the CDR3. The V end lost 8 bases, the J end lost 0 bases, and 10 bases lay between the germline ends.